What follows is one T cell receptor (beta chain) and its context. It lacks a known antigen. Within one base of it there is no much larger clone, and no base qualities were kept. V is cut by 4 bases and J by 0 bases, and the space between the germline ends is 19 bases. The germline V gene supplies CDR1 LGHNT and CDR2 FRNRAP. Its CDR3 holds 17 amino acids, cysteine through phenylalanine. The kept DNA is CDR3 alone, 51 bases in frame from the first base. The data stem from a study of blood T cell repertoires in COVID-19 (dated by TCRdb to 2020 to 2021). The study in broad terms: Samples from collaborators originated in the United States, Italy and Spain and spanned both the acute and convalescent phases of COVID-19. HLA class I and class II types, where available, came from metadata supplied by the sample provider rather than from assay-based typing. A freely available public database, intended as a resource for researchers studying the immune response to SARS-CoV-2, is where the repertoires were released. The material from the prospective study consisted of cDNA or gDNA derived from T cells, B-cell-depleted T cells, or PBMCs. Deeply sampled blood TCRbeta repertoires from subjects exposed to, actively infected with, or recovered from COVID-19 were included in the dataset. Nearly every sample came with metadata listing a de-identified subject ID, COVID-19 status, age in years and sex. The samples were drawn from the first 160 participants of the ongoing ImmuneRACE study and from 950 to 1,500 subjects provided by 6 global collaborators. What the research found in general, with its limitations: Clinical and demographic metadata were provided uncurated, with the amount varying by source and participant.

The immunoSEQ Assay, a bias-controlled multiplex PCR, was used to amplify TCRbeta CDR3 regions from genomic DNA. The published analysis was carried out like this. The number of nucleated cells in each sample was estimated by amplification of reference gene primers within the assay. To quantify the absolute abundance of each unique TCRbeta CDR3 rearrangement, sequence reads were collapsed and filtered. For each sample, productive Simpson clonality was calculated by taking the square root of Simpson's diversity index across productive rearrangements. TCRdb holds this immuneACCESS table with in-frame rearrangements only. Some clones are missing; in checked studies, unresolved V genes explain under half, and the rest has no known cause. Clone size and V and J calls were adopted from that table, with D and trimming inferred from the DNA. In all, the sample holds about 260,000 clones, and nearly 90% of those were seen once. The top ten hold approximately 0.7% of the sample.

The collaborating institutions used their own protocols to collect whole blood in K2EDTA tubes. For TCRbeta analysis, collaborator samples were shipped as frozen whole blood, as isolated PBMCs, or as DNA extracted from either sample type. The chain uses TRBV12-5 and TRBJ2-7; 5 matching bases give a weak D call of TRBD2. Sequencing input: peripheral blood. The origin of this receptor is a human donor in a cohort sampled during active COVID-19. In nucleotides, the sequence is TGTGCTAGTGGTTCCTATCCTGGCAGACTAATCTCCTACGAGCAGTACTTC. This encodes CASGSYPGRLISYEQYF.